This T cell receptor beta chain originates from a study of T cell responses to AZD1222 COVID-19 vaccine. In the study overall: Combined were second doses at about 4 or about 12 weeks.

There are 12 residues in the CDR3. Trimming took 5 bases from V and 1 from J, leaving 5 bases between them. The germline CDR1 and CDR2 sequences are SGHAT and FQNNGV. For this clone: Its target is not known.

Assay used: immunoSEQ multiplex PCR; TCRdb lists only in-frame clones, some missing. The data show 130,000 or so clones, about 89% seen once. Findings and limits, study-wide: Reportedly, nearly half of unique spike TCRs recognized epitopes outside B.1.351/B.1.1.7 mutations. Scientists sampled the repertoires only once the peak T cell response had passed. Donors in the cohort were predominantly white British and more often female, and clonal diversity was possibly underestimated.

This sample comprised peripheral blood, obtained on day 0 of AZD1222 vaccination. The source is an adult in good health. This chain connects TRBV11-2 to TRBJ1-1; D not certain. The CDR3 coding sequence is TGTGCCAGCAGCCTACAGAACACTGAAGCTTTCTTT. This translates into CASSLQNTEAFF.